This T cell receptor (beta chain) is from a study of shared clonotypes between healthy human individuals. The table came from immunoSEQ multiplex PCR; TCRdb's copy has only in-frame clones and leaves some out. The sample includes approximately 2.5 million clones, under 95% of them seen just once. This clone has just one count. The material sequenced was naive CD4+ T cells from PBMCs. Subset specified: CD45RA+ positively selected. This clonotype originated in a man aged 18 to 35 in good health. Some clones in this sample may be carry-over from other donors' samples.

The CDR3 protein is CASSQAPFWLDSMNTEAFF. CDR3 sequence (DNA): TGCGCCAGCAGCCAAGCCCCATTTTGGTTAGATAGCATGAACACTGAAGCTTTCTTT. The V and J genes are TRBV4-3 and TRBJ1-1, with unresolved D. The CDR3 sequence is 19 residues long. CDR1 is LGHNA and CDR2 is YSLEER in the germline V gene. Trimming stripped 1 base from V and 0 bases from J, with 21 bases between.